This T cell receptor beta chain was captured by sequencing in a study of TIL therapy for anti-PD-1-resistant metastatic lung cancer. J gave up 7 bases and V 0 bases, and 5 bases lay outside the gene matches. Germline-derived CDR1 and CDR2 are SGHNT and YENEEA. CDR3 length equals 17 residues. Noted time point: pre-treatment sample, taken before nivolumab and TIL therapy. Tumor tissue came from excised metastases, mostly pleural nodules or supraclavicular lymph nodes. Tumors were harvested before any PD-1/PD-L1 blockade. Sequencing used immunoSEQ v3. Produced via immunoSEQ multiplex PCR; TCRdb's table is partial and in-frame only. Of under 100,000 clones detected, roughly two thirds appear once; the ten largest clones hold approximately 10%.

The chain combines TRBV11-3 with TRBJ2-1; 14 bases match TRBD2. This TCR was sampled from a person between 25 and 80 years old with non-small cell lung cancer. The starting material was tumor tissue, obtained at baseline. CDR3 in amino acids: CASSLDQRLAGGNEQFF. The DNA for the CDR3 is TGTGCCAGCAGCTTAGATCAGAGACTAGCGGGAGGGAATGAGCAGTTCTTC.